The 25 T cell receptor delta chains below all came from one sample that was sequenced in a study of γδ T cells in repeated Plasmodium falciparum infection. Flow sorting of PBMC yielded separate Vgamma9/Vdelta2+ and Vdelta2-negative gammadelta T cell populations for bulk repertoire analysis. TCRdb re-called the multiplex PCR reads via CATT. The table includes more than 70,000 delta-chain clones, over 0.75% detected once. Specimen: gamma-delta T cells from blood. Receptor source: a pool of human donors (malaria-infected and uninfected, not separated).

Details on this clone: This likely came from a read error, as a far larger clone is one base away. The same CDR3 also results from other DNA sequences found in this sample. J gene calling gave no result, while the V gene is TRDV1; TRDD3 is the table's D call, not checked against the DNA. Germline CDR1 reads TSWWSYY; CDR2 reads QGS. The length of the CDR3 is 24 residues. The DNA of the CDR3 is TGTGCTCTTGGGGTTTGTTCCTACGCTACGAGAAACTGGGGGATAACAGGATTCACCGATAAGCTCATCTTT. Its translation: CALGVCSYATRNWGITGFTDKLIF.

Points on this clone: TCRdb pairs this DNA with a much larger clone's protein that differs at residue 14, likely a read error; the protein shown was translated from the DNA. CDR3 loop: CAATIPTWDNDDKHIF. In DNA, the CDR3 is TGTGCCGCGACCATTCCTACGTGGGATAACGACGATAAACACATCTTT. This sequence joins TRDV3 and TRDJ1; tentative D call: TRDD2 (7 bases). Germline CDR1 TVYSNPD, CDR2 GDNSRS (reference sequence). The CDR3 length is 16 residues.

As to this clone: A far more abundant clone sits one base away, making this likely a read error. Additional DNA sequences in this sample encode the identical CDR3. The gene calls are TRDV2 and TRDJ1, with TRDD3 matching over 12 bases. Germline matching of the DNA provided the J gene here, since TCRdb leaves it blank. The CDR3 is 16 amino acids. CDR1 is GEAIGNYY, CDR2 EKD, per germline. V gave up 0 bases and J gave up 8 bases; unmatched junction bases: 9. The CDR3 sequence is CACDTVGLGDTGKLIF. The DNA for the CDR3 is TGTGCCTGTGACACCGTGGGGCTGGGGGATACGGGCAAACTCATCTTT.

This clone was seen a handful of times. The protein that TCRdb holds for this DNA derives from a much larger clone and differs from the translated DNA at residue 7, which likely indicates a read error; the protein shown here is translated from the DNA. The V gene is TRDV1, the J gene TRDJ1; possible D gene TRDD3, 6 bases. The ends were cut back, 5 bases at V and 2 bases at J, with 18 bases in the middle. Germline V CDR1 and CDR2: TSWWSYY, QGS. This CDR3 spans 16 amino acids. The CDR3 here is CALGPLLRGRTDKLIF. For the CDR3, the DNA is TGTGCTCTTGGGCCCCTCCTCAGGGGGAGAACCGATAAACTCATCTTT.

This clone was seen a handful of times. TCRdb's protein, taken from a much larger clone, differs from this DNA's translation at residue 5, likely owing to a read error; the protein displayed comes from the DNA. This sequence joins TRDV1 and TRDJ1; D is undetermined. The germline V and J ends were trimmed by 3 bases and 0 bases, with 14 bases remaining between them. The CDR3 sequence is 16 residues long. Germline V gene data show CDR1 as TSWWSYY and CDR2 as QGS. The CDR3: CALGDLLPLYTDKLIF. CDR3 DNA sequence: TGTGCTCTTGGGGATCTACTCCCCCTTTACACCGATAAACTCATCTTT.

This clone was found a few times. The TCRdb protein comes from a much larger clone and disagrees with this DNA's translation at residue 3, likely due to a read error; the protein given here is derived from the DNA. The chain uses TRDV1 and TRDJ1; 8 bases align to TRDD3. No J gene is reported in TCRdb; it was inferred here by comparing the DNA with germline. Germline CDR1 and CDR2: TSWWSYY and QGS. The CDR3 runs to 18 residues. The CDR3 protein is CAPGELLREGDSAGKLIF. The CDR3 DNA reads as TGTGCTCCTGGGGAACTTCTTCGAGAGGGGGATAGTGCCGGGAAACTCATCTTT.

This clone was seen many times. The likely explanation is a read error, given a far larger clone one base away. This sample also contains other DNA sequences that code for the same CDR3. The chain is built from TRDV1 and TRDJ1, with 8 bases identical to TRDD3. V was pared by 0 bases and J by 0 bases, with 9 bases of the junction left unmatched. The CDR3 consists of 18 residues. Germline CDR1 reads TSWWSYY; CDR2 reads QGS. DNA for the CDR3: TGTGCTCTTGGGGAACTAGCCCCTGGGGGACTGTACACCGATAAACTCATCTTT. Translation gives CALGELAPGGLYTDKLIF.

This clone was counted a few times. This is likely an artifact of a read error, given a far larger clone one base away. The sample holds other DNA sequences that translate to the same CDR3. The chain joins TRDV2 to TRDJ1; 7 bases are shared with TRDD3. The germline V gene has CDR1 GEAIGNYY and CDR2 EKD. This CDR3 has 22 amino acids. The CDR3 here is CACDIKVGNWGTREKETDKLIF. The CDR3 nucleotides read TGTGCCTGTGACATCAAAGTAGGTAACTGGGGTACTCGTGAAAAAGAGACCGACAAACTCATCTTT.

This clone has just a few counts. The TCRdb protein, from a much larger clone, departs from this DNA's translation at residue 8, likely by read error; the protein shown derives from the DNA. The V call is TRDV1, the J call TRDJ1; D possibly corresponds to TRDD3 (5 bases). In the absence of a J gene in TCRdb, the DNA was matched to germline to assign it here. Germline-derived CDR1 and CDR2 are TSWWSYY and QGS. The CDR3 length is 15 residues. V lost 2 bases and J lost 10, with 20 bases in between. The CDR3 region is CALGEDIGRGGLLIF. CDR3 coding DNA: TGTGCTCTTGGGGAAGACATAGGCCGGGGGGGTTTACTCATCTTT.

This clone turned up a few times. The TCRdb protein, from a much larger clone, departs from this DNA's translation at residue 3, likely by read error; the protein shown derives from the DNA. This chain links TRDV1 with TRDJ1, with a possible D match to TRDD2 (7 bases). In the absence of a J gene in TCRdb, the DNA was matched to germline to assign it here. CDR1 is TSWWSYY and CDR2 is QGS in the germline V gene. CDR3 size: 28 residues. The CDR3 here is CAPGDPEGAPSSLPPWGSPGGPTDKLIF. The DNA for the CDR3 is TGTGCTCCTGGGGACCCTGAGGGTGCACCCAGTAGCCTTCCTCCTTGGGGTTCTCCCGGGGGTCCCACCGATAAACTCATCTTT.

This clone has only a few counts. The protein given by TCRdb reflects a much larger clone and differs at residue 8 from this DNA's translation, likely from a read error; the protein shown is the DNA's translation. The V call is TRDV1, the J call TRDJ1; 11 bases are a match to TRDD3. TCRdb does not report a J gene; here it was assigned by matching the DNA to germline references. V shed 2 bases and J 2 bases; nucleotides not matched to a gene: 22. The CDR3 has 22 amino acids. In germline, CDR1 is TSWWSYY, CDR2 QGS. The CDR3 DNA reads TGTGCTCTTGGGGAAGGGCCTCCCTACGGCGTACTGGGGGATATCGGGACCGATAAACTCATCTTT. Protein: CALGEGPPYGVLGDIGTDKLIF.

This clone was counted many times. A much larger clone lies a single base off, so this may be a read error. Other DNA sequences in this sample translate to the same CDR3. V gene TRDV1 combines with J gene TRDJ1; possibly TRDD3 for D (5 bases). The CDR3 has 23 amino acids. Per germline, CDR1 TSWWSYY and CDR2 QGS. The CDR3 spells CALGEPPSILVGWPELGTDKLIF. DNA of the CDR3: TGTGCCCTTGGGGAACCCCCTAGTATTCTAGTAGGGTGGCCTGAGCTTGGGACCGATAAACTCATCTTT.

By frequency in the sample, this clone is medium-sized (0.01 to 0.1%). The sample holds other DNA sequences that translate to the same CDR3. The chain couples TRDV2 to TRDJ1; 7 positions match TRDD3. Germline CDR1 GEAIGNYY, CDR2 EKD. The CDR3 extends over 15 amino acids. Trimming removed 4 bases from V and 8 bases from J; junction bases left unmatched: 15. The CDR3 coding sequence is TGTGCCTGTGATTGCGTGGCGGGAGACTGGGGCAAACTCATCTTT. This codes for CACDCVAGDWGKLIF.

As to this clone: The protein in TCRdb stems from a much larger clone and differs at residue 5 from this DNA's translation, likely a read error; here the protein is translated from the DNA. The rearrangement uses TRDV2 and TRDJ1, with 9 bases fitting TRDD3. Because TCRdb records no J gene, it was assigned here through a match of the DNA to germline. Looked up from germline, CDR1 is GEAIGNYY and CDR2 is EKD. The CDR3 sequence is 16 residues long. The V segment lost 5 bases and the J segment 2 bases; nucleotides outside the gene matches: 11. CDR3 sequence reads: CACGLGIRVVTDKLIF. The CDR3 DNA sequence: TGTGCCTGTGGCCTGGGGATACGCGTGGTTACCGATAAACTCATCTTT.

In its sample, this clone was seen a few times. The amino acid sequence in TCRdb belongs to a much larger clone and departs from this DNA's translation at residue 7, likely a sequencing read error; the sequence shown is translated from the DNA. The chain recombines TRDV2 with TRDJ1; 12 nucleotides line up with TRDD3. No J gene is reported in TCRdb; it was inferred here by comparing the DNA with germline. The ends lost 0 bases at V and 3 bases at J; junction bases unmatched: 7. The germline V gene encodes CDR1 GEAIGNYY and CDR2 EKD. There are 17 residues in the CDR3. CDR3 protein: CACDTSNPGGYADKLIF. The CDR3, as DNA: TGTGCCTGTGACACCTCCAATCCTGGGGGATACGCCGATAAACTCATCTTT.

In its sample, this clone was seen a few times. A clone one base away is much larger, so this may be a read error. The same CDR3 also results from other DNA sequences found in this sample. The J gene is TRDJ1, the V gene TRDV2; 8 bases fit TRDD3. The V gene's germline CDR1 is GEAIGNYY and CDR2 EKD. V lost 4 bases and J lost 1; bases outside the gene matches: 7. CDR3 length: 15 residues. CDR3 amino acids: CACESSGGLTDKLIF. The CDR3 DNA reads as TGTGCCTGTGAGTCGTCTGGGGGACTCACCGATAAACTCATCTTT.

This clone was observed at least ten times. The protein TCRdb gives is from a much larger clone and does not agree with this DNA's translation at residue 10, likely a read error; the protein shown here comes from the DNA. The rearrangement links TRDV2 to TRDJ1, with TRDD3 as a possible D gene (5 bases). Germline matching of the DNA provided the J gene here, since TCRdb leaves it blank. CDR1 GEAIGNYY and CDR2 EKD come from the germline V gene. There are 14 residues in the CDR3. The CDR3 DNA reads TGTGCCTGTGACAGGTGGGGAAACACCGGTAAACTCATCTTT. The encoded protein is CACDRWGNTGKLIF.

This clone was counted at least ten times. The amino acid sequence in TCRdb belongs to a much larger clone and departs from this DNA's translation at residue 18, likely a sequencing read error; the sequence shown is translated from the DNA. There is no J gene call, but TRDV1 is given as the V gene; the DNA was not compared with TRDD3, the D call given in the table. The CDR3 spans 20 residues. Germline lookup yields CDR1 TSWWSYY and CDR2 QGS. CDR3 sequence reads: CALGESSYSGDPAYTDKFIF. CDR3 bases: TGTGCTCTTGGGGAAAGTTCCTACTCTGGGGATCCAGCTTACACCGATAAATTCATCTTT.

In this sample, this clone turned up a few times. V is TRDV3 and J is TRDJ1; D gene ambiguous. The V end was cut by 3 bases, the J end by 0 bases, with 14 bases between. Germline values: CDR1 TVYSNPD, CDR2 GDNSRS (reference sequence). This CDR3 comprises 14 residues. The CDR3 region has the DNA TGTGCCTTACCCAGCACCCGAAACACCGATAAACTCATCTTT. Translating gives CALPSTRNTDKLIF.

This clone was picked up a small number of times. Since a far larger clone is one base different, this is likely a read error. The chain carries TRDV2 and TRDJ1; D is perhaps TRDD3 (6 bases). The J gene, missing from TCRdb, was assigned here through DNA to germline matching. Per the germline V gene, CDR1 is GEAIGNYY and CDR2 is EKD. V was shortened by 0 bases and J by 0 bases, with 19 bases between the two germline ends. The CDR3 is 18 residues long. The CDR3 sequence is CACDTVVGGYAYTDKLIF. The DNA for the CDR3 is TGTGCCTGTGACACCGTCGTTGGGGGGTACGCGTACACCGATAAACTCATCTTT.

Notes on this clone: The protein held in TCRdb is that of a much larger clone and does not match this DNA's translation at residues 7 and 16, likely because of a read error; the protein shown is translated from the DNA. The CDR3 DNA is TGTGCTCTTGGGGAAATTGACCTAAATACCCTTACTGGGGGATGTGCCGACAAACTCATCTTT. Its translation: CALGEIDLNTLTGGCADKLIF. V is TRDV1 and J is TRDJ1; 10 bases align to TRDD3. TCRdb lists no J gene, so it was determined here by aligning the DNA to germline. The CDR3 is made up of 21 amino acids. The V gene's germline CDR1 is TSWWSYY and CDR2 QGS.

This clone was observed many times. This sequence joins TRDV2 and TRDJ3; 7 bases fit TRDD3. Per germline, CDR1 GEAIGNYY and CDR2 EKD. The CDR3 extends over 19 amino acids. V shed 0 bases and J 0 bases; nucleotides not matched to a gene: 7. The CDR3 loop is CACDTVLGESSWDTRQMFF. CDR3 nucleotide sequence: TGTGCCTGTGACACCGTTTTGGGGGAGAGCTCCTGGGACACCCGACAGATGTTTTTC.

As to this clone: The TCRdb protein comes from a much larger clone and disagrees with this DNA's translation at residue 7, likely due to a read error; the protein given here is derived from the DNA. This sequence joins TRDV2 and TRDJ1; D remains ambiguous. The CDR3 totals 18 residues. Per the germline V gene, CDR1 is GEAIGNYY and CDR2 is EKD. Deletions cut 1 base from V and 0 bases from J, with 20 bases between. CDR3 region: CACDTLRARSEYTDKLIF. The CDR3 nucleotides are TGTGCCTGTGACACTTTACGCGCGCGGAGTGAGTACACCGATAAACTCATCTTT.

As regards this clone: The protein recorded in TCRdb matches a much larger clone and deviates from this DNA's translation at residue 8, suggesting a read error; the protein here is obtained by translating the DNA. The rearrangement links TRDV1 to TRDJ1; 10 nucleotides agree with TRDD3. No J segment appears in TCRdb, so it was assigned here by matching the sequence to germline. The J segment lost 2 bases and the V segment lost 2 bases, leaving 11 bases of the junction unmatched. There are 18 residues in the CDR3. Germline assignment: CDR1 TSWWSYY and CDR2 QGS. CDR3 region: CALGEGLIGGYMTDKLIF. The CDR3 DNA follows: TGTGCTCTTGGGGAAGGCCTTATTGGGGGATACATGACCGATAAACTCATCTTT.

A word on this clone: A far more abundant clone sits one base away, making this likely a read error. At the DNA level, this CDR3 is encoded by other sequences in the same sample as well. The CDR3: CALGELDFFLGDTLYTDKLIF. In DNA, the CDR3 is TGTGCTCTTGGGGAACTAGATTTCTTTCTGGGGGATACACTGTACACCGATAAGCTCATCTTT. Here the V gene is TRDV1, but the J gene went uncalled; the table names TRDD3, a call not compared with the DNA. The germline gives CDR1 TSWWSYY, CDR2 QGS. The CDR3 length is 21 residues.